Presented here are 26 T cell receptor beta chains from one specimen sequenced in a study of blood T cell repertoires in COVID-19. Repertoires were generated with immunoSEQ multiplex PCR, while TCRdb's copy carries only in-frame clones and drops some. Of roughly 250,000 clones listed, roughly 88% are singletons. Sample: PBMCs or T cells enriched from blood (not recorded which). The receptors were gathered from a woman in her thirties or forties with acute COVID-19.

The rearrangement links TRBV30 to TRBJ2-1, with D hard to call. Germline assignment: CDR1 GTSNPN and CDR2 SVGIG (reference sequence). The CDR3 has 12 residues. The V end was cut by 0 bases, the J end by 8 bases, with 8 bases between. The CDR3 reads CAWSVRLDEQFF. In nucleotides, the CDR3 is TGTGCCTGGAGTGTACGACTGGATGAGCAGTTCTTC.

This chain links TRBV11-3 with TRBJ2-1, with D hard to call. V shed 2 bases and J shed 6 bases, with 11 bases lying between them. Germline-derived CDR1 and CDR2 are SGHNT and YENEEA. This CDR3 has 14 residues. The CDR3, as DNA: TGTGCCAGCAGCTTACCGCGTACGGGCAATGAGCAGTTCTTC. Translation gives CASSLPRTGNEQFF.

This clone was detected only a few times. V gene TRBV6-5 combines with J gene TRBJ1-3, with D perhaps TRBD1 (6 bases). Germline CDR1 and CDR2: MNHEY and SVGAGI. CDR3 length equals 14 residues. Trimming stripped 6 bases from V and 2 bases from J, with 11 bases between. CDR3 DNA: TGTGCCAGCAGCCTTGGGACACCTGGAAACACCATATATTTT. Amino acid sequence: CASSLGTPGNTIYF.

V and J are TRBV10-3 and TRBJ2-5; D perhaps matches TRBD2 (6 bases). CDR1 is ENHRY, CDR2 SYGVKD, per germline. Trimming left V 6 bases short and J 2 bases short, with 13 bases between. CDR3 length equals 14 residues. The CDR3: CAISQGGAQETQYF. DNA for the CDR3: TGTGCCATCAGCCAAGGCGGGGCTCAAGAGACCCAGTACTTC.

V gene TRBV5-5 combines with J gene TRBJ1-5; unclear D gene. Germline V lookup: CDR1 SGHKS, CDR2 YYEKEE (reference sequence). The CDR3 totals 12 residues. Trimming pared 0 bases from V and 7 bases from J, leaving 5 bases between. The CDR3 region has the DNA TGTGCCAGCAGCTTGGACTGGCAGCCCCAGCATTTT. This sequence encodes CASSLDWQPQHF.

The V and J genes are TRBV19 and TRBJ1-5; 8 positions agree with TRBD1. Trimming at V came to 7 bases and at J to 10 bases, leaving 18 bases not matched to a gene. This CDR3 has 16 amino acids. Germline loops: CDR1 LNHDA, CDR2 SQIVND (reference sequence). The CDR3 protein is CASTPTQGALLRPQHF. CDR3 coding DNA: TGTGCCAGTACCCCAACCCAGGGGGCCCTTCTCCGCCCCCAGCATTTT.

The sample holds one count of this clone. The chain combines TRBV10-2 with TRBJ1-1, with TRBD1 matching 12 bases. Trimming took 3 bases from V and 4 from J; bases not matched to a gene: 9. There are 17 residues in the CDR3. Germline V gives CDR1 WSHSY, CDR2 SAAADI. The CDR3 sequence: CASSDPPGQGAPTEAFF. The CDR3 DNA reads TGCGCCAGCAGTGACCCTCCGGGACAGGGGGCGCCCACTGAAGCTTTCTTT.

V and J are TRBV19 and TRBJ1-3; a possible D gene is TRBD1 (5 bases). Germline V gene data show CDR1 as LNHDA and CDR2 as SQIVND (reference sequence). This CDR3 region has 17 residues. Trimming removed 3 bases at V and 1 base at J, with 16 bases between. The CDR3 nucleotides read TGTGCCAGTAGTATTACTGGTGACAGCCTTTCTGGAAACACCATATATTTT. The encoded protein is CASSITGDSLSGNTIYF.

The rearrangement uses TRBV10-2 and TRBJ2-1, with TRBD2 identical over 11 bases. CDR1 is WSHSY, CDR2 SAAADI, per germline. Germline trimming cut 5 bases from V and 9 bases from J; bases unmatched to any gene: 9. This CDR3 comprises 15 residues. DNA of the CDR3: TGCGCCAGCAGTCCGGGGACTAGCGGCCCAGGTGAGCAGTTCTTC. This sequence encodes CASSPGTSGPGEQFF.

The rearrangement uses TRBV27 and TRBJ1-1, with D perhaps matching TRBD1 (6 bases). The CDR3 covers 15 residues. Germline lookup yields CDR1 MNHEY and CDR2 SMNVEV (reference sequence). Deletions cut 4 bases from V and 7 bases from J, with 19 bases between. CDR3 in amino acids: CASSSSGQPPGEAFF. For the CDR3, the DNA is TGTGCCAGCAGTTCGTCCGGACAGCCCCCGGGTGAAGCTTTCTTT.

This chain connects TRBV19 to TRBJ1-4; D remains ambiguous. The CDR3 consists of 15 residues. Germline loops: CDR1 LNHDA, CDR2 SQIVND (reference sequence). The germline V and J ends were trimmed by 3 bases and 0 bases, with 8 bases remaining between them. The CDR3 reads CASSMRRATNEKLFF. As DNA, the CDR3 is TGTGCCAGTAGTATGAGGAGAGCAACTAATGAAAAACTGTTTTTT.

J is TRBJ1-2 and V is TRBV4-2, with a tentative D call TRBD1 (5 bases). Germline V gene data show CDR1 as LGHNA and CDR2 as YNFKEQ. The length of the CDR3 is 12 residues. Deletions cut 1 base from V and 7 bases from J, with 7 bases between. CDR3 sequence (DNA): TGTGCCAGCAGCCAAGGGGGCGGTGGCTACACCTTC. Translation: CASSQGGGGYTF.

V and J are TRBV3-1 (or the pseudogene TRBV3-2) and TRBJ2-7; D may be TRBD1 (5 bases). The CDR3 has 13 residues. The germline V gene has CDR1 LGHDT and CDR2 YNNKEL (reference sequence). V lost 0 bases, J lost 6 bases, and 9 bases lay in between. The CDR3 sequence: CASSQELGLEQYF. In DNA form, the CDR3 reads TGTGCCAGCAGCCAAGAGTTGGGGCTCGAGCAGTACTTC.

In this sample, this clone turned up once. The chain couples TRBV28 to TRBJ1-2, with D perhaps matching TRBD1 (5 bases). Looked up from germline, CDR1 is MDHEN and CDR2 is SYDVKM. This CDR3 has 16 residues. The V and J ends lost 6 bases and 8 bases respectively, with 25 bases between them. The CDR3 sequence is CASSRRVGGGSEGYTF. The CDR3 coding sequence is TGTGCCAGCAGCCGCCGGGTCGGGGGAGGCTCGGAAGGCTACACCTTC.

This clone was detected once. The rearrangement uses TRBV6-1 and TRBJ2-1, with D maybe TRBD2 (5 bases). The germline V gene encodes CDR1 MNHNS and CDR2 SASEGT. The CDR3 sequence is 17 residues long. Trimming removed 4 bases from V and 0 bases from J, with 16 bases in between. The CDR3 DNA is TGTGCCAGCAGTGGCCTGGGAAGGGAGAGCTCCTACAATGAGCAGTTCTTC. Translation gives CASSGLGRESSYNEQFF.

For the CDR3, the DNA is TGTGCCAGCAGCCAGAGGACAGACTTCTCTGGAAACACCATATATTTT. Translated: CASSQRTDFSGNTIYF. The J gene is TRBJ1-3, the V gene TRBV7-9, with D possibly matching TRBD1 (6 bases). The germline gives CDR1 SEHNR, CDR2 FQNEAQ (reference sequence). Trimming stripped 5 bases from V and 0 bases from J, with 14 bases between. The CDR3 runs 16 residues. Full variable domain (outside the CDR3, taken from reference TRBV7-9 and TRBJ1-3): DTGVSQNPRHKITKRGQNVTFRCDPISEHNRLYWYRQTLGQGPEFLTYFQNEAQLEKSRLLSDRFSAERPKGSFSTLEIQRTEQGDSAMYLCASSQRTDFSGNTIYFGEGSWLTVV.

V gene TRBV11-3 combines with J gene TRBJ2-7; D unresolved. The CDR3 loop spans 14 amino acids. Germline lookup yields CDR1 SGHNT and CDR2 YENEEA. With 2 bases removed from V and 2 bases from J, the gap between germline ends came to 10 bases. CDR3 in amino acids: CASSLNVGTYEQYV. The CDR3 DNA is TGTGCCAGCAGCTTAAATGTCGGTACCTACGAGCAGTACGTC.

The rearrangement joins TRBV5-1 to TRBJ2-7, with 10 bases that match TRBD2. This CDR3 has 15 amino acids. The germline V gene encodes CDR1 SGHRS and CDR2 YFSETQ. J was trimmed by 3 bases and V by 1 base; bases with no gene match: 4. The CDR3 bases are TGCGCCAGCAGCTTGCTCACTAGCGGGAACTACGAGCAGTACTTC. Its translation: CASSLLTSGNYEQYF.

Only a few counts were recorded for this clone. The chain couples TRBV11-2 to TRBJ2-6, with a weak D call TRBD2 (6 bases). Germline V lookup: CDR1 SGHAT, CDR2 FQNNGV. V dropped 4 bases and J dropped 0 bases, with 16 bases sitting between them. This CDR3 has 18 amino acids. In DNA form, the CDR3 reads TGTGCCAGCAGCTCCCTAGAGGGAGGCGCCTCTGGGGCCAACGTCCTGACTTTC. Translation gives CASSSLEGGASGANVLTF.

The chain has TRBV5-1 and TRBJ2-1, with TRBD1 as a possible D gene (5 bases). Germline loops: CDR1 SGHRS, CDR2 YFSETQ. This CDR3 contains 16 residues. The germline V and J ends were trimmed by 4 bases and 0 bases, with 14 bases remaining between them. Here the CDR3 reads CASSPKGLSSYNEQFF. In DNA, the CDR3 is TGCGCCAGCAGCCCGAAGGGGCTCAGCTCCTACAATGAGCAGTTCTTC. Combining the CDR3 with reference TRBV5-1 and TRBJ2-1 gives the whole variable domain KAGVTQTPRYLIKTRGQQVTLSCSPISGHRSVSWYQQTPGQGLQFLFEYFSETQRNKGNFPGRFSGRQFSNSRSEMNVSTLELGDSALYLCASSPKGLSSYNEQFFGPGTRLTVL.

This sequence joins TRBV11-3 and TRBJ1-1; D is uncertain. The CDR3 runs 11 residues. Germline values: CDR1 SGHNT, CDR2 YENEEA. V was clipped by 1 base and J by 6 bases, with 3 bases between them. As DNA, the CDR3 is TGTGCCAGCAGCTTAGGGCCTGAAGCTTTCTTT. Its translation is CASSLGPEAFF.

The chain carries TRBV18 and TRBJ1-5; TRBD1 agrees at 9 bases. CDR3 length: 21 residues. V was pared by 1 base and J by 0 bases, with 16 bases of the junction left unmatched. CDR1 KGHSH and CDR2 LQKENI come from the germline V gene. CDR3 in amino acids: CASSPRNPGTGLPYSNQPQHF. The CDR3 DNA follows: TGTGCCAGCTCACCACGTAATCCCGGGACAGGGCTCCCTTATAGCAATCAGCCCCAGCATTTT.

The chain uses TRBV3-1 (or the pseudogene TRBV3-2) and TRBJ2-1; TRBD2 is a possible D gene (5 bases). The CDR3 spans 13 residues. Germline loops: CDR1 LGHDT, CDR2 YNNKEL (reference sequence). The V and J ends lost 4 bases and 10 bases respectively, with 14 bases between them. This CDR3 reads CASSRTSSGEQFF. In DNA form, the CDR3 reads TGTGCCAGCAGCCGAACTAGTTCGGGAGAGCAGTTCTTC.

This chain uses TRBV11-2 with TRBJ2-3, with TRBD2 matching 7 bases. The J segment lost 3 bases and the V segment lost 2 bases, leaving 17 bases of the junction unmatched. The CDR3 loop spans 19 amino acids. Germline V gene lookup returns CDR1 SGHAT and CDR2 FQNNGV. The DNA for the CDR3 is TGTGCCAGCAGCTTACGTACCTACCAGGGCGGGAGTATAACAGATACGCAGTATTTT. Protein sequence: CASSLRTYQGGSITDTQYF.

The CDR3 coding sequence is TGTGCCAGCAGTGCTGAGGGCACGGGAGAAAAACTGTTTTTT. Amino acid sequence: CASSAEGTGEKLFF. The V call is TRBV2, the J call TRBJ1-4; D uncertain. Trimming took 4 bases from V and 8 from J, leaving 14 bases between them. CDR1 is SNHLY, CDR2 FYNNEI, per germline. This CDR3 spans 14 amino acids.

The chain has TRBV7-2 and TRBJ1-2, with D unresolved. CDR1 and CDR2 (germline): SGHTA, FQGNSA. The V and J ends lost 6 bases and 4 bases respectively, with 18 bases between them. This CDR3 has 15 residues. CDR3 amino acids: CASSAARSGVYGYTF. In DNA form, the CDR3 reads TGTGCCAGCAGTGCAGCCCGCAGCGGGGTCTATGGCTACACCTTC.